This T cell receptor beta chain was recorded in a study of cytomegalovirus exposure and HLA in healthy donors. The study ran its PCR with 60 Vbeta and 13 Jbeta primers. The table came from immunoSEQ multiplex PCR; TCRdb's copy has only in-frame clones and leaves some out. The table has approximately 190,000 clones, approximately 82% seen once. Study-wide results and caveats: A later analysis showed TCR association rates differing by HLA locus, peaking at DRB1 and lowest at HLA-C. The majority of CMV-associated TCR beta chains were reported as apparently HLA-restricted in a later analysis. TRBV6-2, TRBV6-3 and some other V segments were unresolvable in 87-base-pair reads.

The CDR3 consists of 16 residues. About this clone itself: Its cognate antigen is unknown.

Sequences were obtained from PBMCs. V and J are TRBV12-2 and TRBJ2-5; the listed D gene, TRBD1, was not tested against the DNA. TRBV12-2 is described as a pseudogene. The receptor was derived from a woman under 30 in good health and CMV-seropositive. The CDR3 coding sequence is TGTGCAAGTCGCGACTCGGGACAGGGCTGGGATGAGACCCAGTACTTC. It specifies CASRDSGQGWDETQYF.